This T cell receptor (beta chain) was recorded in a study of cytomegalovirus exposure and HLA in healthy donors. This clone was seen only once. The antigen is unknown. The study, taken as a whole, reports: The authors enumerated over 150 TCR beta chains as linked to cytomegalovirus.

Using immunoSEQ multiplex PCR, the repertoire was profiled, and TCRdb retains in-frame clones only, with some absent. The sample has 130,000 to 150,000 clones; approximately 90% are singletons. The junction had 7 bases not matched to a gene; V was cut back by 4 bases and J by 4 bases. The CDR3 length is 16 residues. Germline V gene data show CDR1 as SGHNT and CDR2 as YYREEE (reference sequence). This TCR was sampled from a man in his late teens or twenties in good health and CMV-seronegative. The sample comprised PBMCs. The chain recombines TRBV5-4 with TRBJ2-2, with 10 bases that match TRBD2. DNA for the CDR3: TGTGCCAGCAGCCTTGCTAGCGGGAGAGCCACCGGGGAGCTGTTTTTT. Protein sequence: CASSLASGRATGELFF. The full variable domain, in which reference TRBV5-4 and TRBJ2-2 provide the parts outside the CDR3, is ETGVTQSPTHLIKTRGQQVTLRCSSQSGHNTVSWYQQALGQGPQFIFQYYREEENGRGNFPPRFSGLQFPNYSSELNVNALELDDSALYLCASSLASGRATGELFFGEGSRLTVL.